The rows below give T cell receptor beta chains drawn from one sample of a study of T cell changes during pregnancy in multiple sclerosis. TCRdb's table, derived via immunoSEQ multiplex PCR, lists solely in-frame clones and lacks some. Among tens of thousands of clones listed, more than 85% were seen once. Source: CD4+ T cells from peripheral blood mononuclear cells, taken in the second trimester of pregnancy. Every receptor here comes from a female donor with multiple sclerosis, enrolled in a pregnancy study. CDR3s include the opening cysteine and the closing phenylalanine or tryptophan. A D gene is named only where the DNA matches it firmly. Only some rows state a clone size, as once, few, many or a class for expanded clones.

V	J	size	length	D	CDR3	DNA
TRBV19	TRBJ1-2	-	14	-	CASRRQTTNYGYTF	TGTGCCAGTAGGCGGCAGACTACTAACTATGGCTACACCTTC
TRBV14	TRBJ1-2	-	14	-	CASSQTVVGGGYTF	TGTGCCAGCAGCCAAACTGTAGTAGGGGGTGGCTACACCTTC
TRBV25-1	TRBJ1-1	few	15	-	CASSEGLGGDTEAFF	TGTGCCAGCAGTGAGGGTTTAGGGGGGGACACTGAAGCTTTCTTT
TRBV7-9	TRBJ2-3	-	13	TRBD2	CASSWTSPDTQYF	TGTGCCAGCAGCTGGACTAGCCCAGATACGCAGTATTTT
TRBV7-9	TRBJ1-5	-	15	TRBD1	CASSPETGGHQPQHF	TGTGCCAGCAGCCCGGAGACAGGGGGGCATCAGCCCCAGCATTTT
TRBV5-1	TRBJ2-7	-	14	TRBD1	CAIPRQGWFYEQYF	TGCGCCATTCCTCGACAGGGTTGGTTCTACGAGCAGTACTTC
TRBV18	TRBJ1-1	-	15	-	CASSPRTGSLNEAFF	TGTGCCAGCTCACCAAGAACAGGGAGTCTCAACGAAGCTTTCTTT
TRBV7-2	TRBJ1-5	-	14	TRBD1	CASSSTGFRQPQHF	TGTGCCAGCAGCTCGACAGGGTTTCGTCAGCCCCAGCATTTT
TRBV7-8	TRBJ1-2	-	14	-	CASSLRQAIYGYTF	TGTGCCAGCAGCTTACGTCAGGCGATCTATGGCTACACCTTC
TRBV19	TRBJ1-1	once	15	-	CASSSSRVMNTEAFF	TGTGCCAGTAGTAGCAGCAGGGTGATGAACACTGAAGCTTTCTTT
TRBV5-1	TRBJ2-2	-	16	TRBD2	CASSLLPGGLLGELFF	TGCGCCAGCAGCTTACTTCCGGGAGGGTTACTCGGGGAGCTGTTTTTT
TRBV6-1	TRBJ1-2	-	13	-	CASSGGQLYGYTF	TGTGCCAGCAGTGGAGGCCAGCTCTATGGCTACACCTTC
TRBV19	TRBJ2-5	-	15	TRBD1	CASSMQGAIGETQYF	TGTGCCAGTAGTATGCAGGGGGCAATTGGAGAGACCCAGTACTTC
TRBV19	TRBJ1-5	-	17	-	CASSPGTLRWGNQPQHF	TGTGCCAGTAGTCCGGGGACTCTGCGGTGGGGCAATCAGCCCCAGCATTTT